This record looks at one TCR beta chain sequence and its context. Its matching antigen is unknown. In the PCR, 60 Vbeta and 13 Jbeta primers were used. Measured with immunoSEQ multiplex PCR; TCRdb has only the in-frame clones, and not every one. The sample carries 170,000 or so clones, around 72% recorded once. This entry comes from a study of cytomegalovirus exposure and HLA in healthy donors. The study's findings and limits: A few V segments could not be told apart, such as TRBV6-2 and TRBV6-3, and were left out. Cytomegalovirus-associated status was assigned to some 160 TCR beta chains.

CDR1 MNHEY and CDR2 SMNVEV come from the germline V gene (reference sequence). This CDR3 region has 15 residues. V lost 11 bases to trimming and J lost 0 bases, with 20 bases between them. Material for sequencing was PBMCs. The sequence derives from a woman in her forties or fifties in good health and CMV-seropositive. The chain is built from TRBV27 and TRBJ2-7; TRBD1 might be the D (6 bases). This CDR3 is CASTWGQASSYEQYF. The CDR3 bases are TGTGCCTCCACCTGGGGGCAGGCTAGCTCCTACGAGCAGTACTTC.